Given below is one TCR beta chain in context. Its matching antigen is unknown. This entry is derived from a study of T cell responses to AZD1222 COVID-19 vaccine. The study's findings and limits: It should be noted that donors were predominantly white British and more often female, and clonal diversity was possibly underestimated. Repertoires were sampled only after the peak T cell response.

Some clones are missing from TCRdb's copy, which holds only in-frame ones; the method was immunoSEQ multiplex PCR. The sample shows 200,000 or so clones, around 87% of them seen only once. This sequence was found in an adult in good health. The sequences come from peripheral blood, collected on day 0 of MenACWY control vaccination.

The CDR3 loop is CASSSGNYEQYF. As DNA, the CDR3 is TGTGCCAGCAGTTCGGGGAACTACGAGCAGTACTTC. This sequence joins TRBV11-2 and TRBJ2-7, with TRBD2 as a possible D gene (5 bases). This CDR3 contains 12 residues. Germline V gene lookup returns CDR1 SGHAT and CDR2 FQNNGV. V shed 6 bases and J shed 3 bases, with 9 bases lying between them.